One T cell receptor (beta chain) is described in this entry. A multiplex PCR was run with 60 Vbeta primers and 13 Jbeta primers. Sequencing used immunoSEQ multiplex PCR; TCRdb keeps in-frame clones, though not all of them. Of around 210,000 clones listed, around four fifths are singletons. The data stem from a study of cytomegalovirus exposure and HLA in healthy donors. This CDR3 contains 15 residues. J gave up 0 bases and V 4 bases, and 3 bases lay outside the gene matches. The V gene's germline CDR1 is MNHEY and CDR2 SMNVEV (reference sequence). The source material was PBMCs. This chain uses TRBV27 with TRBJ2-7; 10 nucleotides line up with TRBD1. The receptor was isolated from a man aged 50 to 60 in good health and CMV-seronegative. This CDR3 is CASSSGQGSSYEQYF. The CDR3 bases are TGTGCCAGCAGTTCGGGACAGGGGAGCTCCTACGAGCAGTACTTC.